This entry features one T cell receptor beta chain sequence. Its antigen remains unidentified. The record originates from a study of shared clonotypes between healthy human individuals. Germline V lookup: CDR1 MDHEN, CDR2 SYDVKM. Germline trimming cut 8 bases from V and 4 bases from J; bases unmatched to any gene: 3. CDR3 length equals 12 residues. Study-level findings and limits: Measured sharing among donors was expected to vary with sequencing depth.

For unsorted PBMC, 300 ng DNA per replicate equaled about 30,000 T cell genomes. Assay: immunoSEQ multiplex PCR; the TCRdb copy retains only in-frame clones and omits some. Here the sample spans 400,000 to 600,000 clones, around 79% being singletons. The TCR comes from a middle-aged woman in good health. Some clones in this sample may be carry-over from other donors' samples. Input material: PBMCs. The V and J genes are TRBV28 and TRBJ1-2; TRBD1 aligns across 8 bases. CDR3 sequence (DNA): TGTGCCAGCTTTCAGGGGGCCTATGGCTACACCTTC. Encoded protein: CASFQGAYGYTF.